This T cell receptor (beta chain) was identified during a study of T cells in Graves' hyperthyroidism and ophthalmopathy. RNA transcripts served as the template for amplifying TCR beta CDR3 regions. Researchers ran a first-round RT-PCR on the TCR CDR3 using the HTBI primer set. In TCRdb, the multiplex PCR reads were re-called with MiXCR into one record per CDR3 protein. The sample shows about 500,000 distinct CDR3 sequences, roughly 18% of them seen only once. The CDR3 has 13 amino acids. From germline, CDR1 is SNHLY and CDR2 FYNNEI. V dropped 7 bases and J dropped 9 bases, with 16 bases sitting between them. The sample holds a few counts of this clonotype. Its specificity is unknown. General study points: Model-based prediction identified ophthalmopathy a median approximately 6 months prior to its onset. Among clonotypes expanded in thyroid above 0.001, most were also found in blood.

Uncontrolled infection, other autoimmune disease, pregnancy or lactation disqualified patients from enrolment. This sample holds PBMCs from under 11 ml fresh peripheral blood. Sequencing was performed on blood. This clonotype was sampled from a woman under 30 with Graves' ophthalmopathy. This chain joins TRBV2 and TRBJ2-1, with D possibly TRBD2 on 7 matching bases. CDR3 nucleotide sequence: TGTGCCAGCACCTGGGGGGGGGCCACTGAGCAGTTCTTC. This encodes CASTWGGATEQFF.